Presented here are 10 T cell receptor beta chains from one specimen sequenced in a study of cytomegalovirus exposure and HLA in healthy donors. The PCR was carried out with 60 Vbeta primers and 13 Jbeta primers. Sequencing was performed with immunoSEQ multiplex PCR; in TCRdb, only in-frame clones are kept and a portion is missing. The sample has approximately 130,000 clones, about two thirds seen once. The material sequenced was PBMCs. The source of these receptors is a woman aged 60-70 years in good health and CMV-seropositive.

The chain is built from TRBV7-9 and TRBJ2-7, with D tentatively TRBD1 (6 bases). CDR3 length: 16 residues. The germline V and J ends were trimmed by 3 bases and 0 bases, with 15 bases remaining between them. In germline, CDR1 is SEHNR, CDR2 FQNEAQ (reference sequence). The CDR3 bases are TGTGCCAGCAGCTTCCACCGGGACACATTCTCCTACGAGCAGTACTTC. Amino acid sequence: CASSFHRDTFSYEQYF.

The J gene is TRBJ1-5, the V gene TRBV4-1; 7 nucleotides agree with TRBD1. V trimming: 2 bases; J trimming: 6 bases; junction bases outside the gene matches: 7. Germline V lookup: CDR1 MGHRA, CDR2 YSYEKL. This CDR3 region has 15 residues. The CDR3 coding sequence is TGCGCCAGCAGCCAAACTAAACAGGGGACTCAGCCCCAGCATTTT. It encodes CASSQTKQGTQPQHF.

The CDR3 loop is CASSVGPGVYGYTF. The CDR3 nucleotides read TGTGCCAGCAGCGTAGGACCGGGAGTTTATGGCTACACCTTC. The chain links TRBV9 to TRBJ1-2; D ambiguous. This CDR3 has 14 amino acids. Germline-derived CDR1 and CDR2 are SGDLS and YYNGEE. V lost 0 bases and J lost 5, with 11 bases in between.

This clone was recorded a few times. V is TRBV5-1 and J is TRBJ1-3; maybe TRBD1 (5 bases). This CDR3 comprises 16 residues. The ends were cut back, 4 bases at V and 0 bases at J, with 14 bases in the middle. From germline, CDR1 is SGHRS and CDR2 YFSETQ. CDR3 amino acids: CASSPRGVFSGNTIYF. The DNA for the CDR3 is TGCGCCAGCAGCCCCCGGGGGGTTTTCTCTGGAAACACCATATATTTT.

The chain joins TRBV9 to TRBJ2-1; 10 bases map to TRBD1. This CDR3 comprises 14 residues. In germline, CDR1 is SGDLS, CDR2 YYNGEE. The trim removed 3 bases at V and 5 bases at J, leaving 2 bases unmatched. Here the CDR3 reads CASSGGTGDNEQFF. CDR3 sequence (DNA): TGTGCCAGCAGCGGCGGGACAGGGGACAATGAGCAGTTCTTC.

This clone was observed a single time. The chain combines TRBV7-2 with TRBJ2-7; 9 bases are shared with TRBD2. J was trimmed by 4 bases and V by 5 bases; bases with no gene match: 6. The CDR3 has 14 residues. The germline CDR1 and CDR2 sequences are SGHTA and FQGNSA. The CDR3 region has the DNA TGTGCCAGCAGCCTAGGGACTAGCTGGTACGAGCAGTACTTC. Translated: CASSLGTSWYEQYF.

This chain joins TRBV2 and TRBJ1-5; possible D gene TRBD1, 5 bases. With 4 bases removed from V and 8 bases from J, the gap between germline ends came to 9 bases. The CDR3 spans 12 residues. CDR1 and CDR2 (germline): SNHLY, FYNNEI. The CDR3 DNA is TGTGCCAGCAGTGGACAGAGGAAGCCCCAGCATTTT. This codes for CASSGQRKPQHF.

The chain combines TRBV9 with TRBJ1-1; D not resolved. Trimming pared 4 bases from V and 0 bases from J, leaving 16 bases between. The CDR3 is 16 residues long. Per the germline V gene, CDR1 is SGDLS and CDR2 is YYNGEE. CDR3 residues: CASSPPELPMNTEAFF. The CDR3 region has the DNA TGTGCCAGCAGCCCCCCGGAGTTACCAATGAACACTGAAGCTTTCTTT. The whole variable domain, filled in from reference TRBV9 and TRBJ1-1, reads DSGVTQTPKHLITATGQRVTLRCSPRSGDLSVYWYQQSLDQGLQFLIQYYNGEERAKGNILERFSAQQFPDLHSELNLSSLELGDSALYFCASSPPELPMNTEAFFGQGTRLTVV.

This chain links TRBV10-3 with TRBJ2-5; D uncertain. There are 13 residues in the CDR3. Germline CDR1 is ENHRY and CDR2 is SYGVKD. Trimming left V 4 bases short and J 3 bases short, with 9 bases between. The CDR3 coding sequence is TGTGCCATCAGTGGAGGCAGTGAAGAGACCCAGTACTTC. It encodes CAISGGSEETQYF.

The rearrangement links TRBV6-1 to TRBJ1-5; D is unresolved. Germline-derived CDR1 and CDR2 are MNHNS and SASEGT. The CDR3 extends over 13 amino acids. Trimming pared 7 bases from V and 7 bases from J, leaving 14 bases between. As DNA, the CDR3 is TGTGCCAGCATGTGGGAGGGCTTACAGCCCCAGCATTTT. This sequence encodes CASMWEGLQPQHF.